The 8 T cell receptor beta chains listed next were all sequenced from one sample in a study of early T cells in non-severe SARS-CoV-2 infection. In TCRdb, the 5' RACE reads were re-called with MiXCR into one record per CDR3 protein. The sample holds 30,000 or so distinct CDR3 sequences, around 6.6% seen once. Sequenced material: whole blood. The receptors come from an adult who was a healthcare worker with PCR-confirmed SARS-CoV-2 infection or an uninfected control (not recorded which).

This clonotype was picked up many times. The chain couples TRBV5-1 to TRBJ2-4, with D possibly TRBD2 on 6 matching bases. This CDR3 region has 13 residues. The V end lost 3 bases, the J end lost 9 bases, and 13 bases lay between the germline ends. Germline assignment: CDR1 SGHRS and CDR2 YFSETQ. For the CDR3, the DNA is TGCGCCAGCAGCTCTCCGATGCGGGGCATTCAGTACTTC. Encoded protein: CASSSPMRGIQYF.

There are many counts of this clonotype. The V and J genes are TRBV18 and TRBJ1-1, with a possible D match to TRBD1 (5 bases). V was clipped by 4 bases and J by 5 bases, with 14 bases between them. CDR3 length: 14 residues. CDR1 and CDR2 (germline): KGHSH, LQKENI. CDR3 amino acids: CASSLQRGETEAFF. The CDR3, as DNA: TGTGCCAGCTCACTCCAACGAGGGGAGACTGAAGCTTTCTTT.

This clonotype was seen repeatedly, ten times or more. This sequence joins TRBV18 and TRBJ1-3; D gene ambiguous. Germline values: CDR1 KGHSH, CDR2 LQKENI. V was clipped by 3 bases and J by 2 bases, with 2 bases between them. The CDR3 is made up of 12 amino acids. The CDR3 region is CASSPTGNTIYF. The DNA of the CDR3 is TGTGCCAGCTCACCGACTGGAAACACCATATATTTT. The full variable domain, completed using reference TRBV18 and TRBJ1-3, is NAGVMQNPRHLVRRRGQEARLRCSPMKGHSHVYWYRQLPEEGLKFMVYLQKENIIDESGMPKERFSAEFPKEGPSILRIQQVVRGDSAAYFCASSPTGNTIYFGEGSWLTVV.

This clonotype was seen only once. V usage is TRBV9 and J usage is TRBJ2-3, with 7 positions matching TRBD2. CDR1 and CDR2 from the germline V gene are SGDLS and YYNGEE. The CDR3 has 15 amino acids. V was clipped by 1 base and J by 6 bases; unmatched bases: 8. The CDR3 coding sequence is TGTGCCAGCAGCGTACAGAGCGGGATGTTGGATACGCAGTATTTT. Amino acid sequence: CASSVQSGMLDTQYF.

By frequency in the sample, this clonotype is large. This CDR3 is CSAKAAGTLVVNEQFF. The CDR3 DNA reads as TGCAGCGCCAAGGCGGCGGGGACCTTGGTGGTCAATGAGCAGTTCTTC. This chain joins TRBV29-1 and TRBJ2-1, with D possibly matching TRBD2 (6 bases). CDR3 length: 16 amino acids. Germline V lookup: CDR1 SQVTM, CDR2 ANQGSEA. V lost 7 bases and J 6 bases, leaving 25 bases between the germline ends.

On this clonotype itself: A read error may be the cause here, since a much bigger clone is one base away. The CDR3 DNA reads TGTGCCAGCAGTAGGACAGCCAATTCATCCCTCCACTTT. Residues: CASSRTANSSLHF. The chain recombines TRBV27 with TRBJ1-6, with D perhaps matching TRBD1 (6 bases). Germline V gene lookup returns CDR1 MNHEY and CDR2 SMNVEV (reference sequence). The CDR3 is 13 amino acids.

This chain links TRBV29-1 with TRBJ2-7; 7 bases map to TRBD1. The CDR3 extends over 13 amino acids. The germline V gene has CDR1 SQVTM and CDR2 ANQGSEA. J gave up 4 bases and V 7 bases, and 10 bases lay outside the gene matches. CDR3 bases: TGCAGCGCCCGGGCAGGGGGAGAATACGAGCAGTACTTC. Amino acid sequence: CSARAGGEYEQYF.

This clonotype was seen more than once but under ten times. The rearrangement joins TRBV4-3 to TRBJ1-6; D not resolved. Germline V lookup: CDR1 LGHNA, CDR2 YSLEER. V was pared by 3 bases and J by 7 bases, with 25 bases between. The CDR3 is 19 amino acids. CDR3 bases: TGCGCCAGCAGCCAGGACTTTTTTAACGGTCCGGGCGAGAATTCACCCCTCCACTTT. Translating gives CASSQDFFNGPGENSPLHF.